The T cell receptor (beta chain) under discussion was sequenced for a study of T cell repertoires in cytomegalovirus infection. About the study: Indicated by public TCR beta signatures were CMV infection and matching HLA type.

The study's findings and limits: Summed public TCR beta family frequency identified CMV carriers bearing the relevant HLA. Dominating the ex vivo response were TCR beta clonotypes that were CMV-specific and HLA-C-restricted.

The CDR3 is 14 amino acids. In germline, CDR1 is SGDLS, CDR2 YYNGEE. Trimming shortened V by 1 base and J by 8 bases, and 12 bases separated the two germline ends. In regard to this clonotype: The target antigen is unknown.

Each CDR3 protein is one row after TCRdb ran MiXCR on the reads. The repertoire includes about 770,000 distinct CDR3 sequences, almost 30% of them detected once, and around 13% sits in the top ten. This sequence was found in a human donor in good health (CMV status not recorded). Some clones in this sample may be carry-over from other donors' samples. The sequencing here drew on cultured CD8+ T cells from PBMCs, taken from culture after CMV antigen stimulation. The chain is built from TRBV9 and TRBJ2-2; no definite D call. In DNA form, the CDR3 reads TGTGCCAGCAGCGTATGGAGAGTACAGGGGGAGCTGTTTTTT. Protein sequence: CASSVWRVQGELFF.